Listed below are T cell receptor beta chains from one sample, sequenced in a study of identical twins. TCRdb reprocessed the 5' RACE reads with MiXCR, giving one entry per CDR3 protein. This sample has around 250,000 distinct CDR3 sequences; over 9.5% occur once, and the top ten carry roughly 3.7%. The data also belong to a second study, concerning yellow fever vaccine responses in identical twins.

Sequences were obtained from memory (CD45RO+) T cells sorted from blood. The receptors derive from a woman between 18 and 29 years old in good health. Both conserved end residues are part of each CDR3. A D gene is named only where the DNA matches it firmly. Size is stated for part of the rows, as once, few or many counts, or as a class when the clone is expanded.

d_call,clone_size,j_call,v_call,cdr3_aa,cdr3_nt
.,few,TRBJ2-4,TRBV5-6,CASSILYRDLDSNIQYF,TGTGCCAGCAGCATCCTTTACAGGGATCTGGATTCGAACATTCAGTACTTC
TRBD2,.,TRBJ2-7,TRBV2,CASSERRGASYEQYF,TGTGCCAGCAGTGAACGGCGGGGGGCCTCCTACGAGCAGTACTTC
.,few,TRBJ2-5,TRBV4-3,CASSPPGNRETQYF,TGCGCCAGCAGCCCCCCGGGGAATCGGGAGACCCAGTACTTC
TRBD1,.,TRBJ1-2,TRBV20-1,CSARVGTEVYGYTF,TGCAGTGCTAGAGTGGGGACAGAGGTCTATGGCTACACCTTC
TRBD2,.,TRBJ2-1,TRBV5-6,CASSRPGSGGGNEQFF,TGTGCCAGCAGCCGACCGGGGAGCGGGGGGGGCAATGAGCAGTTCTTC
TRBD1,.,TRBJ2-1,TRBV6-2/TRBV6-3,CASSYSKGGEQFF,TGTGCCAGCAGTTACTCGAAAGGGGGCGAGCAGTTCTTC
TRBD2,many,TRBJ2-1,TRBV7-3,CASSLLAGVLDEQFF,TGTGCCAGCAGCTTGCTAGCGGGGGTCTTGGATGAGCAGTTCTTC
TRBD1,few,TRBJ2-1,TRBV29-1,CSVGDRRQGWVNEQFF,TGCAGCGTTGGAGACCGTCGACAGGGTTGGGTCAATGAGCAGTTCTTC
.,.,TRBJ2-4,TRBV12-3/TRBV12-4,CASPPRRVAKNIQYF,TGTGCCAGCCCCCCCCGCCGGGTAGCCAAAAACATTCAGTACTTC
TRBD2,few,TRBJ2-7,TRBV7-2,CASSLNGGASYEQYF,TGTGCCAGCAGCTTAAACGGGGGGGCCTCCTACGAGCAGTACTTC
TRBD2,few,TRBJ2-7,TRBV20-1,CSASNLLAGGNEQYF,TGCAGTGCTAGCAACCTACTAGCGGGAGGCAACGAGCAGTACTTC
.,.,TRBJ2-7,TRBV20-1,CSAKGVGINSYEQYF,TGCAGTGCTAAAGGAGTGGGGATCAACTCCTACGAGCAGTACTTC
.,.,TRBJ2-7,TRBV6-5,CASSYSRADSRSYEQYF,TGTGCCAGCAGTTACTCGAGAGCCGATAGTCGGTCTTACGAGCAGTACTTC
.,.,TRBJ1-6,TRBV6-5,CASSYRKMGRSNSPLHF,TGTGCCAGCAGTTACAGGAAGATGGGACGGAGCAATTCACCCCTCCACTTT
TRBD1,few,TRBJ2-2,TRBV29-1,CSVSGTGVPGELFF,TGCAGCGTTTCCGGGACAGGAGTCCCCGGGGAGCTGTTTTTT
.,.,TRBJ2-7,TRBV12-3/TRBV12-4,CASSLAGGQLDF,TGTGCCAGCAGTTTAGCGGGGGGTCAACTAGACTTC
.,few,TRBJ1-1,TRBV6-1,CASRNIDTVGSEAFF,TGTGCCAGCAGAAACATTGACACGGTGGGGTCCGAAGCTTTCTTT
.,.,TRBJ2-7,TRBV6-5,CAGGSGAYDEQYF,TGTGCCGGCGGTTCCGGAGCCTACGATGAGCAGTACTTC
.,many,TRBJ2-7,TRBV5-1,CASSLDRSSYEQYF,TGCGCCAGCAGCCTCGACAGGTCAAGCTACGAGCAGTACTTC
.,many,TRBJ2-4,TRBV7-2,CASSPGTKAKNIQYF,TGTGCCAGCAGCCCCGGGACGAAAGCCAAAAACATTCAGTACTTC
TRBD2,.,TRBJ2-5,TRBV12-3/TRBV12-4,CASSPTTAGVRETQYF,TGTGCCAGCAGTCCAACCACAGCGGGAGTCCGCGAGACCCAGTACTTC
.,few,TRBJ2-7,TRBV12-3/TRBV12-4,CASSRVFNEQYF,TGTGCCAGCAGCAGGGTCTTCAACGAGCAGTACTTC
TRBD2,few,TRBJ2-3,TRBV28,CASSHGTSGRGTDTQYF,TGTGCCAGCAGCCACGGTACTAGCGGGAGAGGGACAGATACGCAGTATTTT
.,.,TRBJ2-5,TRBV10-3,CAIRPQFSQETQYF,TGTGCCATCAGGCCCCAATTTAGCCAAGAGACCCAGTACTTC
.,.,TRBJ2-1,TRBV12-3/TRBV12-4,CASSGRGNEQFF,TGTGCCAGCAGTGGGAGAGGGAATGAGCAGTTCTTC
TRBD1,few,TRBJ1-2,TRBV6-1,CASSATGGTNYGYTF,TGTGCCAGCAGTGCCACAGGGGGGACGAACTATGGCTACACCTTC
.,.,TRBJ1-1,TRBV29-1,CSVVGQGTEAFF,TGCAGCGTTGTAGGGCAGGGCACTGAAGCTTTCTTT
TRBD1,many,TRBJ2-3,TRBV28,CASRGQGTDTQYF,TGTGCCAGCAGGGGACAGGGGACAGATACGCAGTATTTT
TRBD1,.,TRBJ2-5,TRBV28,CASSQTGTVKGETQYF,TGTGCCAGCAGTCAAACCGGGACAGTAAAAGGAGAGACCCAGTACTTC
.,few,TRBJ2-4,TRBV20-1,CSAKGSGPENIQYF,TGCAGTGCCAAAGGGTCGGGACCAGAAAACATTCAGTACTTC